Each of the 11 T cell receptor beta chains below was sequenced from the same sample in a study of human T cells and chemical hapten exposure. Time point: pre-sensitization, week 0. Sample treatment: therapeutic diphenylcyclopropenone sensitization with weekly scalp DPC. Via MiXCR, TCRdb re-called the RACE reads, giving one row per CDR3 protein. This table has around 250,000 distinct CDR3 sequences, 8.6% appearing once. This specimen was whole blood, taken in connection with sensitization to the hapten diphenylcyclopropenone (DPC). These receptors were collected from a middle-aged woman with alopecia areata. Some clones in this sample may be carry-over from other donors' samples.

This chain links TRBV28 with TRBJ1-2, with 7 nucleotides matching TRBD1. The CDR3 length is 16 residues. The junction had 12 bases not matched to a gene; V was cut back by 6 bases and J by 2 bases. From germline, CDR1 is MDHEN and CDR2 SYDVKM. CDR3 region: CASRYSTGTANYGYTF. CDR3 bases: TGTGCCAGCAGATACTCGACCGGGACAGCGAACTATGGCTACACCTTC.

This clonotype has just a few counts. The chain employs TRBV7-2 and TRBJ2-1, with 8 bases fitting TRBD2. Germline CDR1 and CDR2: SGHTA and FQGNSA. This CDR3 has 18 residues. Unmatched junction bases numbered 16, after V lost 5 bases and J lost 4 bases. CDR3 nucleotide sequence: TGTGCCAGCAGCCCCCGGGGGGGGGCGCTTTCTCGATACAATGAGCAGTTCTTC. Protein product: CASSPRGGALSRYNEQFF.

V and J are TRBV6-1 and TRBJ1-4, with TRBD1 as a possible D gene (5 bases). This CDR3 contains 15 residues. Germline V CDR1 and CDR2: MNHNS, SASEGT. Trimming left V 4 bases short and J 14 bases short, with 23 bases between. The CDR3 nucleotides read TGTGCCAGCAGTGCCAGCGGGGGTCGACCCACAAGGCTGTTTTTT. Amino acid sequence: CASSASGGRPTRLFF.

J is TRBJ2-3 and V is TRBV20-1, with D perhaps TRBD1 or TRBD2 (6 bases each). Trimming removed 6 bases from V and 6 bases from J, with 13 bases in between. The CDR3 loop spans 12 amino acids. The germline V gene has CDR1 DFQATT and CDR2 SNEGSKA (reference sequence). CDR3 nucleotides: TGCAGTGCCCAATCGGGGGCCGATACGCAGTATTTT. Translating it yields CSAQSGADTQYF.

The rearrangement joins TRBV21-1 to TRBJ2-7; whether TRBD1, the table's D call, matches the DNA was not checked. TRBV21-1 has pseudogene status. CDR3 size: 16 residues. CDR3 loop: CASSKRSGTPIGEQYF. The DNA of the CDR3 is TGTGCCAGCAGCAAACGTTCGGGGACCCCGATCGGGGAGCAGTACTTC.

The chain recombines TRBV25-1 with TRBJ2-3, with a possible D match to TRBD2 (6 bases). The CDR3 runs 12 residues. Germline CDR1 and CDR2: MGHDK and SYGVNS. V shed 8 bases and J shed 1 base, with 7 bases lying between them. Here the CDR3 DNA reads TGTGCCAGCGGCGGGGGCACAGATACGCAGTATTTT. Its protein is CASGGGTDTQYF. Filled out from reference TRBV25-1 and TRBJ2-3, the complete variable domain reads EADIYQTPRYLVIGTGKKITLECSQTMGHDKMYWYQQDPGMELHLIHYSYGVNSTEKGDLSSESTVSRIRTEHFPLTLESARPSHTSQYLCASGGGTDTQYFGPGTRLTVL.

This clonotype was detected a few times. V is TRBV24-1 and J is TRBJ1-1, with no clear D. The V gene's germline CDR1 is KGHDR and CDR2 SFDVKD. Trimming pared 5 bases from V and 2 bases from J, leaving 5 bases between. The CDR3 loop spans 12 amino acids. The CDR3 DNA follows: TGTGCCACCAGTGCCGACAACACTGAAGCTTTCTTT. The encoded protein is CATSADNTEAFF.

The chain recombines TRBV7-2 with TRBJ1-1; D possibly corresponds to TRBD1 (6 bases). The ends were cut back, 0 bases at V and 2 bases at J, with 13 bases in the middle. Germline-derived CDR1 and CDR2 are SGHTA and FQGNSA. This CDR3 has 16 amino acids. The CDR3 nucleotides read TGTGCCAGCAGCTTAGCGCCGGCAGGGGCCAACACTGAAGCTTTCTTT. The encoded protein is CASSLAPAGANTEAFF. The whole variable domain, remainder taken from reference TRBV7-2 and TRBJ1-1, is GAGVSQSPSNKVTEKGKDVELRCDPISGHTALYWYRQSLGQGLEFLIYFQGNSAPDKSGLPSDRFSAERTGGSVSTLTIQRTQQEDSAVYLCASSLAPAGANTEAFFGQGTRLTVV.

This clonotype occurred a few times. The genes are TRBV27 and TRBJ2-3; the D gene is possibly TRBD2 (6 bases). CDR1 is MNHEY, CDR2 SMNVEV, per germline (reference sequence). V was clipped by 2 bases and J by 4 bases, with 10 bases between them. This CDR3 contains 14 residues. The CDR3 is CASSLEAGADTQYF. The CDR3 bases are TGTGCCAGCAGTTTAGAAGCGGGCGCAGATACGCAGTATTTT.

Only a few counts were recorded for this clonotype. The genes are TRBV30 and TRBJ1-1; D uncertain. The CDR3 contains 11 residues. Germline V CDR1 and CDR2: GTSNPN, SVGIG (reference sequence). The V end lost 0 bases, the J end lost 7 bases, and 6 bases lay between the germline ends. The CDR3 sequence: CAWSVPYEAFF. The CDR3 DNA is TGTGCCTGGAGTGTACCCTATGAAGCTTTCTTT.

This clonotype was observed a few times. V is TRBV12-3 or TRBV12-4 and J is TRBJ1-1, with D maybe TRBD1 (5 bases). This CDR3 region has 14 residues. Between the trimmed V and J ends, which lost 1 base and 4 bases, there was a span of 10 bases. DNA for the CDR3: TGTGCCAGCAGTTTAGGGACACCGAGCACTGAAGCTTTCTTT. Protein product: CASSLGTPSTEAFF.